This T cell receptor (beta chain) was captured in a study of blood T cell repertoires in COVID-19. The overall study: Collection of acute and convalescent COVID-19 samples took place in the United States, Italy and Spain.

TCRdb keeps only in-frame clones here, not all; method: immunoSEQ multiplex PCR. This repertoire shows roughly 150,000 clones, about 83% found once; its top ten account for more than 5%. J was trimmed by 0 bases and V by 4 bases; bases with no gene match: 9. Germline-derived CDR1 and CDR2 are LGHDT and YNNKEL (reference sequence). This CDR3 has 18 amino acids. The specimen sequenced was peripheral blood. The J gene is TRBJ2-6, the V gene TRBV3-1 (or the pseudogene TRBV3-2), with TRBD1 matching 7 bases. This sequence was found in a human donor in a cohort sampled during active COVID-19. CDR3 nucleotides: TGTGCCAGCAGCCCAACGGGACAGCCCTTCTCTGGGGCCAACGTCCTGACTTTC. Protein product: CASSPTGQPFSGANVLTF.